A single sample gave rise to the 4 T cell receptor beta chains below, sequenced in a study of T cell changes during pregnancy in multiple sclerosis. Sequencing was performed with immunoSEQ multiplex PCR; in TCRdb, only in-frame clones are kept and a portion is missing. The sample lists about 56,000 clones; around 91% were seen once. The sample here was peripheral blood, taken after pregnancy. The receptors come from a female donor with multiple sclerosis, enrolled in a pregnancy study.

The chain is built from TRBV29-1 and TRBJ2-7, with D unresolved. V lost 1 base to trimming and J lost 0 bases, with 13 bases between them. The CDR3 runs to 15 residues. Germline CDR1 is SQVTM and CDR2 is ANQGSEA. The CDR3 sequence is CSVEGAEVSSYEQYF. CDR3 nucleotides: TGCAGCGTTGAAGGAGCCGAAGTGAGCTCCTACGAGCAGTACTTC.

The V and J genes are TRBV27 and TRBJ2-7, with 8 bases fitting TRBD1. The trim removed 3 bases at V and 7 bases at J, leaving 8 bases unmatched. This CDR3 spans 14 amino acids. Germline CDR1 is MNHEY and CDR2 is SMNVEV (reference sequence). The CDR3 nucleotides read TGTGCCAGCAGTTTCCGCCGACAGGGGCGGGAGCAGTACTTC. Its protein is CASSFRRQGREQYF.

The chain joins TRBV19 to TRBJ2-3, with 7 bases that match TRBD2. The CDR3 length is 16 residues. CDR1 and CDR2 from the germline V gene are LNHDA and SQIVND (reference sequence). The ends lost 3 bases at V and 4 bases at J; junction bases unmatched: 10. This CDR3 is CASSMGGGEGADTQYF. The CDR3, as DNA: TGTGCCAGTAGTATGGGTGGAGGGGAGGGTGCAGATACGCAGTATTTT.

This clone was detected only once. V is TRBV7-3 and J is TRBJ1-1; 10 bases are shared with TRBD1. Germline CDR1 SGHTA, CDR2 FQGTGA. The trim removed 1 base at V and 3 bases at J, leaving 2 bases unmatched. The CDR3 has 15 amino acids. DNA for the CDR3: TGTGCCAGCAGCTTAATGACAGGGGGCTACACTGAAGCTTTCTTT. It translates to CASSLMTGGYTEAFF. Combining the CDR3 with reference TRBV7-3 and TRBJ1-1 gives the whole variable domain GAGVSQTPSNKVTEKGKYVELRCDPISGHTALYWYRQSLGQGPEFLIYFQGTGAADDSGLPNDRFFAVRPEGSVSTLKIQRTERGDSAVYLCASSLMTGGYTEAFFGQGTRLTVV.